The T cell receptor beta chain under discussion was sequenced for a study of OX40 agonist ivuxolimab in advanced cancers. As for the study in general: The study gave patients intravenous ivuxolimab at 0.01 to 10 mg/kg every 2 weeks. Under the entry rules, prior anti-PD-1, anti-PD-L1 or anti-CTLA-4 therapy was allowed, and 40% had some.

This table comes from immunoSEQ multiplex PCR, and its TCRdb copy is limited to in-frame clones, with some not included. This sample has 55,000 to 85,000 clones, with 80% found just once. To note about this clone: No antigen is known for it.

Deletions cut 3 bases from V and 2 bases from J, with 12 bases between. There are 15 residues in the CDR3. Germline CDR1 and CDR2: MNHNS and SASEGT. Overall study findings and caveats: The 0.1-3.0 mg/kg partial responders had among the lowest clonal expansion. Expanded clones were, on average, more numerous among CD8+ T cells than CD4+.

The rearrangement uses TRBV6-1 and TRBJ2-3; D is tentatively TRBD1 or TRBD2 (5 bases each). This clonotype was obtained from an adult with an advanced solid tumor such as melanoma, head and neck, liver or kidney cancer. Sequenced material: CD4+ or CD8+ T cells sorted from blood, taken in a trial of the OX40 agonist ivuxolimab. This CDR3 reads CASSDLAGFTDTQYF. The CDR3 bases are TGTGCCAGCAGTGACCTAGCAGGGTTCACAGATACGCAGTATTTT.